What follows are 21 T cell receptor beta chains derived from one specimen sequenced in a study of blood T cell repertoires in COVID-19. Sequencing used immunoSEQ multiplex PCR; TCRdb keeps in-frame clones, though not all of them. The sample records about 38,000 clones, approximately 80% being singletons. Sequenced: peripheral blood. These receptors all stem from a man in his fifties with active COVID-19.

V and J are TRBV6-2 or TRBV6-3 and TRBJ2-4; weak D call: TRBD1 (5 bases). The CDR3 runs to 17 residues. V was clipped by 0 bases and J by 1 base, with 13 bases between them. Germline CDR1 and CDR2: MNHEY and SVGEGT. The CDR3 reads CASSYSAGNMAKNIQYF. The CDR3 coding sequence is TGTGCCAGCAGTTACTCCGCAGGGAATATGGCCAAAAACATTCAGTACTTC.

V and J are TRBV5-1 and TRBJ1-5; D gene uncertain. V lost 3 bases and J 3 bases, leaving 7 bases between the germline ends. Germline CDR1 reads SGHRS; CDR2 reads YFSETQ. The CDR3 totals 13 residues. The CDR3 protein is CASSSGNNQPQHF. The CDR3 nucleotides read TGCGCCAGCAGCTCCGGGAACAATCAGCCCCAGCATTTT.

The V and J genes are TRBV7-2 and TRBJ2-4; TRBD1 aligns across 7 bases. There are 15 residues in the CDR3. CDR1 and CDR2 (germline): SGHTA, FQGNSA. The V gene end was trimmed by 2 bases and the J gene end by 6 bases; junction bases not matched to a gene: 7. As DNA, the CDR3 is TGTGCCAGCAGCTTATCGACAGGGAATGGAAACATTCAGTACTTC. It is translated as CASSLSTGNGNIQYF.

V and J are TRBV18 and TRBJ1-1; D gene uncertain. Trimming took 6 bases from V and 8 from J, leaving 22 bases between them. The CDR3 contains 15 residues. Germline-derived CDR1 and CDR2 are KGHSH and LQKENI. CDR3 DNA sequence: TGTGCCAGCTCGTTCTACGTGGCGGATGGGTTGGAAGCTTTCTTT. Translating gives CASSFYVADGLEAFF.

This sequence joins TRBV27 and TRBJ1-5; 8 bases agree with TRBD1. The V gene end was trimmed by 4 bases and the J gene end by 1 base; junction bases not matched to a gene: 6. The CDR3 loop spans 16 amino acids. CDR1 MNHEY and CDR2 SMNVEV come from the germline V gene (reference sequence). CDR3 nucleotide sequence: TGTGCCAGCAGTTCCCGGACAGGGATGAGCAATCAGCCCCAGCATTTT. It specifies CASSSRTGMSNQPQHF.

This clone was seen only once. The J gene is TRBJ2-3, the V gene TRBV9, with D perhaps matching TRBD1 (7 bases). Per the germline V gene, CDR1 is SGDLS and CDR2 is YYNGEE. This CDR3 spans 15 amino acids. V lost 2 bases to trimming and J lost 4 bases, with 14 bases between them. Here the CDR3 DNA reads TGTGCCAGCAGCGTCGGAGGGGGCAAGGCAGATACGCAGTATTTT. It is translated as CASSVGGGKADTQYF.

CDR3 nucleotide sequence: TGTGCCAGCAGCGTAGGTCGGGTTCCCTACGAGCAGTACTTC. Its protein is CASSVGRVPYEQYF. The chain uses TRBV9 and TRBJ2-7; D uncertain. The CDR3 contains 14 residues. Trimming stripped 0 bases from V and 2 bases from J, with 9 bases between. Germline lookup yields CDR1 SGDLS and CDR2 YYNGEE.

This CDR3 reads CASRRGNTEAFF. CDR3 DNA: TGTGCCAGTCGCAGGGGGAACACTGAAGCTTTCTTT. The chain links TRBV19 to TRBJ1-1; a weak D match, TRBD1 (6 bases). The CDR3 totals 12 residues. Germline values: CDR1 LNHDA, CDR2 SQIVND (reference sequence). V shed 8 bases and J shed 1 base, with 8 bases lying between them.

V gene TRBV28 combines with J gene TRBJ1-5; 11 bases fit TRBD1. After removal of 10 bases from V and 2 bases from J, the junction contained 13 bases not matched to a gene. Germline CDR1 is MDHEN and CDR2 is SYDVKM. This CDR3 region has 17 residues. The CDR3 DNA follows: TGTGCCACCTGGCCGGGACAGGGGGTCTGGGGCAATCAGCCCCAGCATTTT. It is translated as CATWPGQGVWGNQPQHF.

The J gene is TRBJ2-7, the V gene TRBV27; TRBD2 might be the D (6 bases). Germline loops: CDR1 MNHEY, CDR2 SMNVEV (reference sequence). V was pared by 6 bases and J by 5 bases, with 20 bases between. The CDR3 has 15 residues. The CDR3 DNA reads TGTGCCAGCAGCCGACTAGGGACGACGCCCCACGAGCAGTACTTC. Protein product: CASSRLGTTPHEQYF.

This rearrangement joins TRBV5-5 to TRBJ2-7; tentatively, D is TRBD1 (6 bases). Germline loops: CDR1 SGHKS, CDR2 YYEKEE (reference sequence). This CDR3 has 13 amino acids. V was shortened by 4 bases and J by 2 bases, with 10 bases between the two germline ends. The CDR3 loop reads CASSSDRTYEQYF. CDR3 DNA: TGTGCCAGCAGCAGCGACAGGACCTACGAGCAGTACTTC.

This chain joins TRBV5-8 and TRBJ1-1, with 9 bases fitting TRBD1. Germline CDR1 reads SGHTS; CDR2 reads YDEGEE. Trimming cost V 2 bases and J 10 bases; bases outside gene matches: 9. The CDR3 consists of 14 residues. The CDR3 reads CASSFQDRGHLAFF. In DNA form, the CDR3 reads TGTGCCAGCAGCTTCCAGGACAGGGGCCATCTAGCTTTCTTT.

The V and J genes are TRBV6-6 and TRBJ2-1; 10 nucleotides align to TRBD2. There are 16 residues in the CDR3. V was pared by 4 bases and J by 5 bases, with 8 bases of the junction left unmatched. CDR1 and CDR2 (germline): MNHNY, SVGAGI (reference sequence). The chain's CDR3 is CASSSRGGLADNEQFF. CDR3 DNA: TGTGCCAGCAGTTCTCGGGGTGGACTAGCGGACAATGAGCAGTTCTTC.

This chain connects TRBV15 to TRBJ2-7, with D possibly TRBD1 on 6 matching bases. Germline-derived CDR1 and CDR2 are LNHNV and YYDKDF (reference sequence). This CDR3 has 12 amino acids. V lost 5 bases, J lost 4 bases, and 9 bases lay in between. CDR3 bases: TGTGCCACCAGCGCCAGGGGATACGAGCAGTACTTC. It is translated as CATSARGYEQYF. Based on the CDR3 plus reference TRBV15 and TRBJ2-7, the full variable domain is DAMVIQNPRYQVTQFGKPVTLSCSQTLNHNVMYWYQQKSSQAPKLLFHYYDKDFNNEADTPDNFQSRRPNTSFCFLDIRSPGLGDTAMYLCATSARGYEQYFGPGTRLTVT.

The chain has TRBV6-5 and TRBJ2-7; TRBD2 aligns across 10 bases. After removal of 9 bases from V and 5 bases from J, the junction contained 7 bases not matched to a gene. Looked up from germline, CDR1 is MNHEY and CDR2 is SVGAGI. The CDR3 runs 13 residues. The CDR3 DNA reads TGTGCCAGTCACACTAGCGGGGACCACGAGCAGTACTTC. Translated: CASHTSGDHEQYF.

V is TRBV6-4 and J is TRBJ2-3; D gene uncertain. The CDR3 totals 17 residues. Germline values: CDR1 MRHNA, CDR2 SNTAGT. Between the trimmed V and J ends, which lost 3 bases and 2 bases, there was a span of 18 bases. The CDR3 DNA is TGTGCCAGCAGTGAAGTACGGAGTTCCAAGACCACAGATACGCAGTATTTT. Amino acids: CASSEVRSSKTTDTQYF.

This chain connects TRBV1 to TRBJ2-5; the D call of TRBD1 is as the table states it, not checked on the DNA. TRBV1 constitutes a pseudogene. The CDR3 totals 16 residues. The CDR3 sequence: CTSRPREDRRGETQYF. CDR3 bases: TGCACCAGCAGACCAAGAGAGGACAGACGGGGAGAGACCCAGTACTTC.

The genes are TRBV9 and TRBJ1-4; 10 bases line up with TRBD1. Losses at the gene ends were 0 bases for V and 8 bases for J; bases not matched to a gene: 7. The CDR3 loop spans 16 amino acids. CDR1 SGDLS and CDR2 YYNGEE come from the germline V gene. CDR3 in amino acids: CASSVGLGQGFEKLFF. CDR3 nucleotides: TGTGCCAGCAGCGTAGGGTTGGGACAGGGGTTCGAAAAACTGTTTTTT.

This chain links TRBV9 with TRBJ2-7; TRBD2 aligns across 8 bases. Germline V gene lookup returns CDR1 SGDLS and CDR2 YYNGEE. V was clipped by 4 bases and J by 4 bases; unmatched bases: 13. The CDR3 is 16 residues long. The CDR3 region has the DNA TGTGCCAGCAGCTCTCCGGGGGGGACGGAACATTACGAGCAGTACTTC. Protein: CASSSPGGTEHYEQYF.

CDR3 sequence: CASSRQGKKVEQYF. Written as DNA, the CDR3 is TGTGCCAGCAGTCGACAGGGAAAGAAGGTCGAGCAGTACTTC. The rearrangement uses TRBV6-5 and TRBJ2-7; 7 nucleotides agree with TRBD1. The CDR3 extends over 14 amino acids. CDR1 is MNHEY, CDR2 SVGAGI, per germline. The V gene end was trimmed by 5 bases and the J gene end by 6 bases; junction bases not matched to a gene: 10.

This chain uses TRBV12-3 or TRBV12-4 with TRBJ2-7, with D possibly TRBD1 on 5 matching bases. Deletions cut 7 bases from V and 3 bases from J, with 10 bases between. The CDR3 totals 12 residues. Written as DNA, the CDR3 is TGTGCCAGCACGGACAACAACTACGAGCAGTACTTC. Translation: CASTDNNYEQYF.